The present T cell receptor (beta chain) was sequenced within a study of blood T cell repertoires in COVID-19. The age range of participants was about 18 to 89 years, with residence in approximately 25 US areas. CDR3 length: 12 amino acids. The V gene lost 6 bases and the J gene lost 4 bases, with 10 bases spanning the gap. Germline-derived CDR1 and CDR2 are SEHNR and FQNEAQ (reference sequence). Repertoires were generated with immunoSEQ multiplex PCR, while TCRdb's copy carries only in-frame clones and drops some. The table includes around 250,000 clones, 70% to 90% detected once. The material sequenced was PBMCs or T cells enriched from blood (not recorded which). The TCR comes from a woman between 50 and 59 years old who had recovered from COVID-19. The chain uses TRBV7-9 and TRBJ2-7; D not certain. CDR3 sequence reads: CASSDDFYEQYF. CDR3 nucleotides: TGTGCCAGCAGTGACGACTTTTACGAGCAGTACTTC.